This T cell receptor (beta chain) was sequenced for a study of blood T cell repertoires in COVID-19 (dated by TCRdb to the early 2020s). Some background on the complete study: Samples covering the acute and convalescent phases of COVID-19 were provided by collaborators in the United States, Italy and Spain. Deeply sampled blood TCRbeta repertoires from subjects exposed to, actively infected with, or recovered from COVID-19 were included in the dataset. Where HLA class I and class II types were available, the types were taken from metadata supplied by the sample provider, not from assay-based typing. The prospective study material was composed of cDNA or gDNA derived from T cells, B-cell-depleted T cells, or PBMCs. The repertoires were released in a freely available public database intended as a resource for research on the immune response to SARS-CoV-2. A de-identified subject ID, COVID-19 status, age in years and sex were almost always included in the sample metadata. The samples were drawn from the first 160 participants of the ongoing ImmuneRACE study and from 1,254 subjects provided by 6 global collaborators. Paper-wide results and their limitations: Clinical and demographic metadata were provided uncurated, with the amount varying by source and participant.

Whole blood was collected in K2EDTA tubes by collaborating institutions according to the institutions' own protocols. For TCRbeta analysis, collaborators shipped samples in one of three forms: frozen whole blood, isolated PBMCs, or DNA extracted from either of those sample types. As encoded in the germline V gene, CDR1 is MNHEY while CDR2 is SVGAGI. V loses 10 bases at its end and J loses 5 bases; junction bases beyond the gene matches: 5. Taken from cysteine to phenylalanine, the CDR3 has 12 residues. Only CDR3 DNA is held: 36 bases, read in frame from base 1. TCRbeta CDR3 regions were amplified from genomic DNA using the immunoSEQ Assay, a bias-controlled multiplex PCR. Regarding the original processing steps: Nucleated cell counts per sample were estimated from amplification of reference gene primers within the assay. Sequence reads were collapsed and filtered to measure the absolute abundance of every unique TCRbeta CDR3 rearrangement. For each sample, productive Simpson clonality was calculated as the square root of Simpson's diversity index across productive rearrangements. As stored in TCRdb, this immuneACCESS dataset retains in-frame rearrangements with V and J assigned. A fraction of the clones does not appear; measured against another copy, unresolved V genes explain less than half of the discrepancy, and the remainder lacks a known reason. Clone size and the V and J calls come from that table; the DNA yielded D and trimming. This sample lists 160,000 or so clones; about 80% were detected once. Over 7.5% of the sample comes from the top ten.

This clone was detected only a few times. Its antigen is currently not known. Per-base qualities were not stored, and no clone one base away is much larger. The source of this sequence is a woman in her 70s with acute or convalescent COVID-19. Recombination joined TRBV6-5 with TRBJ2-7; 10 middle bases align to TRBD1. The sample taken for sequencing was peripheral blood. The CDR3 protein: CATGDRGDEQYF. The DNA sequence is as follows: TGTGCCACCGGGGACAGGGGAGACGAGCAGTACTTC.